This TCR beta chain was identified during a study of spatial heterogeneity in lung cancer. For the study at large: Detected sequences consistently included more beta-chain ones than alpha-chain ones.

TCRdb recomputed calls from the 5' RACE reads with MiXCR, one row per CDR3 protein. The sample holds roughly 48,000 distinct CDR3 sequences, under 6% seen once. This clonotype was detected ten times or more. Noted time point: sample taken at primary tumor resection. No cell sorting; template was whole RNA from tumor, lung tissue or PBMC. The receptor was derived from a male donor with early-stage non-small cell lung cancer. The sequencing used PBMCs, collected at surgery.

The CDR3 here is CASSLAGGLAGGLQYF. The CDR3 DNA reads as TGTGCCAGCAGCTTAGCGGGTGGACTAGCGGGAGGCCTCCAGTACTTC. J is TRBJ2-5 and V is TRBV7-8; 14 bases are a match to TRBD2. After removal of 0 bases from V and 10 bases from J, the junction contained 7 bases not matched to a gene. Germline CDR1 and CDR2: SGHVS and FQNEAQ. The CDR3 is 16 amino acids.